Below, one T cell receptor beta chain is given with its context. Germline lookup yields CDR1 MGHRA and CDR2 YSYEKL. V was pared by 3 bases and J by 6 bases, with 21 bases between. The CDR3 runs to 17 residues. TCRdb's table, derived via immunoSEQ multiplex PCR, lists solely in-frame clones and lacks some. In the table there are about 160,000 clones, 85% to 95% of which are singletons. These data come from a study of T cell responses to AZD1222 COVID-19 vaccine. The source of this sequence is an adult in good health. The J gene is TRBJ2-1, the V gene TRBV4-1; possible D gene TRBD2, 7 bases. Sequencing was performed on peripheral blood, taken on day 0 of AZD1222 vaccination. The CDR3 sequence: CASSHVGGRGSFNEQFF. CDR3 DNA sequence: TGCGCCAGCAGCCACGTGGGGGGGAGGGGGTCTTTCAATGAGCAGTTCTTC.